This TCR beta chain was sequenced in a study of T cell responses to AZD1222 COVID-19 vaccine. Regarding the study as a whole: Clonal diversity may have been underestimated in mostly white British donors.

Using immunoSEQ multiplex PCR, the repertoire was profiled, and TCRdb retains in-frame clones only, with some absent. Here the sample spans about 150,000 clones, more than 90% being singletons. The CDR3 consists of 16 residues. Germline assignment: CDR1 SEHNR and CDR2 FQNEAQ (reference sequence). J was trimmed by 6 bases and V by 4 bases; bases with no gene match: 10. This clone has more than one count but fewer than ten. Its target is unknown. J is TRBJ1-5 and V is TRBV7-9, with 9 bases fitting TRBD1. The TCR was taken from an adult who received the AZD1222 COVID-19 vaccine. The input for sequencing was peripheral blood, taken 28 days after the second AZD1222 dose. The CDR3 bases are TGTGCCAGCAGCTCCCCCGGGACAGGGTTCCCTCAGCCCCAGCATTTT. Translated: CASSSPGTGFPQPQHF. The full variable domain, in which reference TRBV7-9 and TRBJ1-5 provide the parts outside the CDR3, is DTGVSQNPRHKITKRGQNVTFRCDPISEHNRLYWYRQTLGQGPEFLTYFQNEAQLEKSRLLSDRFSAERPKGSFSTLEIQRTEQGDSAMYLCASSSPGTGFPQPQHFGDGTRLSIL.